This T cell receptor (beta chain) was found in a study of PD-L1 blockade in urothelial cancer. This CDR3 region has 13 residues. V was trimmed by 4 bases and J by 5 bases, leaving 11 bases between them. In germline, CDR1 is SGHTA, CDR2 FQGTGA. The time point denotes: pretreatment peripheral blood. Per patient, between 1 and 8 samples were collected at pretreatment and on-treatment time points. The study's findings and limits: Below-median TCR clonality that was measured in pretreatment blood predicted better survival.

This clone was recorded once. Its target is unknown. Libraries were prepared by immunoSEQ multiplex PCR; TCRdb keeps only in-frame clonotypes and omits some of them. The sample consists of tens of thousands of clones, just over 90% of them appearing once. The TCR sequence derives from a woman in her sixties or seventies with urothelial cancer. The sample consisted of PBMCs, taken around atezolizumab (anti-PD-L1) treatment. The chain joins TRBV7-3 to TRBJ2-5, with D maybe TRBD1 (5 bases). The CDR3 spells CASSYGQRETQYF. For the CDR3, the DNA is TGTGCCAGCAGCTACGGACAAAGGGAGACCCAGTACTTC.